This T cell receptor (beta chain) stems from a study of cytomegalovirus exposure and HLA in healthy donors. Study-level points and caveats: There were fewer than 200 TCR beta chains listed as cytomegalovirus-associated. Indistinguishable V segments such as TRBV6-2 and TRBV6-3 were excluded. The Asian-associated ancestry cluster reportedly had fewer N-insertions than the roughly 720-donor mean in a later analysis.

About this clone itself: The antigen is unknown.

It was with 60 Vbeta and 13 Jbeta primers that the PCR ran. Under the authors' procedure: Later, about 80 million unique TCR beta chains were counted in an analysis, and 8.5 million to 13 million of them were shared. Method: immunoSEQ multiplex PCR; TCRdb's copy keeps in-frame clones and lacks some. V and J calls and clone size are those listed in that table; D and trimming were worked out from the DNA. The profile covers around 150,000 clones, with roughly 70% appearing a single time and about 9.4% taken by the ten largest. J gave up 4 bases and V 3 bases, and 5 bases lay outside the gene matches. Germline CDR1 LNHDA, CDR2 SQIVND (reference sequence). The CDR3 has 15 amino acids.

The chain uses TRBV19 and TRBJ2-2; 7 nucleotides line up with TRBD1. Sample: PBMCs. This TCR was sampled from a man aged 25 to 40 in good health and CMV-seropositive. The CDR3 nucleotides read TGTGCCAGTAGTATCAGAGGGGGCTCCACCGGGGAGCTGTTTTTT. It codes for CASSIRGGSTGELFF.